The 16 T cell receptor beta chains below all came from one sample that was sequenced in a study of T cells after yellow fever vaccination. TCRdb itself ran the 5' RACE reads through MiXCR, one entry per CDR3 protein. This sample has 450,000 to 600,000 distinct CDR3 sequences, with roughly a sixth found just once. The starting material was PBMCs, obtained 5 to 6 days after the first yellow fever vaccination. All receptors derive from a man younger than 35 who received the YFV17D yellow fever vaccine.

Only a few counts were recorded for this clonotype. The chain joins TRBV4-1 to TRBJ2-3, with D possibly being TRBD2 (5 bases). V was pared by 3 bases and J by 8 bases, with 21 bases between. The CDR3 runs to 16 residues. Germline CDR1 is MGHRA and CDR2 is YSYEKL. Here the CDR3 reads CASSHDTTSNLRTQYF. The DNA of the CDR3 is TGCGCCAGCAGCCACGACACCACTAGTAACTTGCGTACGCAGTATTTT.

The chain employs TRBV29-1 and TRBJ2-6, with D possibly matching TRBD2 (5 bases). The CDR3 has 14 residues. Germline V gene data show CDR1 as SQVTM and CDR2 as ANQGSEA. Trimming shortened V by 5 bases and J by 0 bases, and 8 bases separated the two germline ends. The CDR3 DNA reads TGCAGCGTTACACGGGACTCTGGGGCCAACGTCCTGACTTTC. Translation gives CSVTRDSGANVLTF.

There are many counts of this clonotype. This chain connects TRBV7-2 to TRBJ2-5; D remains unclear. The CDR3 totals 12 residues. V lost 4 bases to trimming and J lost 1 base, with 4 bases between them. The germline V gene encodes CDR1 SGHTA and CDR2 FQGNSA. The CDR3 bases are TGTGCCAGCAGCTCGCCCCAAGAGACCCAGTACTTC. It encodes CASSSPQETQYF.

This clonotype was counted a few times. V gene TRBV2 combines with J gene TRBJ1-4; D is unclear. This CDR3 is built from 13 residues. The germline CDR1 and CDR2 sequences are SNHLY and FYNNEI. V was clipped by 3 bases and J by 8 bases, with 10 bases between them. CDR3 sequence (DNA): TGTGCCAGCAGTGATCGAGAGAGCGAAAAACTGTTTTTT. The encoded protein is CASSDRESEKLFF.

This clonotype turned up a few times. The rearrangement links TRBV4-3 to TRBJ2-7, with D hard to call. CDR1 and CDR2 from the germline V gene are LGHNA and YSLEER. The CDR3 has 15 residues. The V end was cut by 3 bases, the J end by 2 bases, with 14 bases between. CDR3 residues: CASSQSIGPTYEQYF. In nucleotides, the CDR3 is TGCGCCAGCAGCCAGAGCATAGGCCCGACCTACGAGCAGTACTTC.

Only a few counts were recorded for this clonotype. The gene calls are TRBV7-2 and TRBJ2-3; 13 nucleotides match TRBD2. With 1 base clipped from V and 15 bases from J, the junction kept 7 bases outside the gene matches. The CDR3 length is 14 residues. The germline V gene encodes CDR1 SGHTA and CDR2 FQGNSA. As DNA, the CDR3 is TGTGCCAGCAGCTTAGGGGGACTAGCGGGGTCTCAATATTTT. Amino acids: CASSLGGLAGSQYF.

This clonotype came up once. V and J are TRBV11-2 and TRBJ2-2; weak D call: TRBD2 (6 bases). The ends were cut back, 5 bases at V and 7 bases at J, with 17 bases in the middle. The CDR3 runs 15 residues. CDR1 is SGHAT and CDR2 is FQNNGV in the germline V gene. CDR3 DNA: TGTGCCAGCAGCGCCCCCGGGGGAATAGGCGGGGAGCTGTTTTTT. Translated: CASSAPGGIGGELFF.

This clonotype has more than one count but fewer than ten. J is TRBJ1-3 and V is TRBV11-2; D is ambiguous. V was shortened by 4 bases and J by 0 bases, with 22 bases between the two germline ends. The CDR3 spans 19 residues. The V gene's germline CDR1 is SGHAT and CDR2 FQNNGV. This CDR3 reads CASSSRRESYLSSGNTIYF. Written as DNA, the CDR3 is TGTGCCAGCAGCTCCAGGCGGGAGTCCTACCTCTCCTCTGGAAACACCATATATTTT.

This clonotype came up a few times. The chain couples TRBV20-1 to TRBJ2-5; perhaps TRBD2 as D (5 bases). Trimming pared 0 bases from V and 5 bases from J, leaving 13 bases between. The CDR3 consists of 14 residues. Per the germline V gene, CDR1 is DFQATT and CDR2 is SNEGSKA (reference sequence). The CDR3 protein is CSARDSLRGETQYF. The CDR3 region has the DNA TGCAGTGCTAGAGATAGTCTCCGCGGGGAGACCCAGTACTTC.

This clonotype was seen a few times. The rearrangement uses TRBV7-2 and TRBJ2-2; D remains unclear. Trimming cost V 2 bases and J 1 base, with 11 bases left between them. There are 16 residues in the CDR3. Germline V gene data show CDR1 as SGHTA and CDR2 as FQGNSA. The CDR3 DNA reads TGTGCCAGCAGCTTACTAGGTCCCCTGAACACCGGGGAGCTGTTTTTT. Translated: CASSLLGPLNTGELFF.

There are many counts of this clonotype. The V and J genes are TRBV28 and TRBJ1-5; 9 nucleotides align to TRBD1. V shed 5 bases, J shed 10 bases, and the junction held 15 bases outside the gene matches. The CDR3 is 16 residues long. Germline V CDR1 and CDR2: MDHEN, SYDVKM. CDR3 loop: CASSPTGTGPNRPQHF. CDR3 in DNA: TGTGCCAGCAGTCCAACCGGGACAGGGCCAAATCGACCCCAGCATTTT.

The chain couples TRBV7-8 to TRBJ2-2; TRBD2 matches 7 bases. V shed 2 bases, J shed 4 bases, and the junction held 4 bases outside the gene matches. Germline V lookup: CDR1 SGHVS, CDR2 FQNEAQ. The CDR3 length is 15 residues. The CDR3 loop reads CASSLRGLFTGELFF. In nucleotides, the CDR3 is TGTGCCAGCAGCTTAAGGGGACTATTCACCGGGGAGCTGTTTTTT.

The V call is TRBV5-4, the J call TRBJ2-1; D not certain. This CDR3 is 14 amino acids long. V was clipped by 4 bases and J by 7 bases, with 15 bases between them. Germline V gene data show CDR1 as SGHNT and CDR2 as YYREEE (reference sequence). The CDR3 DNA reads as TGTGCCAGCAGCCAGCCGCCTAATAATAATGAGCAGTTCTTC. Protein: CASSQPPNNNEQFF.

This clonotype was observed a handful of times. J is TRBJ1-5 and V is TRBV12-3 or TRBV12-4, with 11 bases identical to TRBD1. This CDR3 contains 15 residues. Trimming at V came to 6 bases and at J to 6 bases, leaving 7 bases not matched to a gene. This chain's CDR3 is CASSPDRGQVQPQHF. CDR3 nucleotides: TGTGCCAGCAGCCCGGACAGGGGGCAGGTTCAGCCCCAGCATTTT.

The V call is TRBV12-3 or TRBV12-4, the J call TRBJ2-3; D could derive from TRBD1 or TRBD2 (5 bases each). The CDR3 has 13 amino acids. Trimming removed 0 bases at V and 11 bases at J, with 12 bases between. CDR3 protein: CASSLAGEGRQYF. CDR3 DNA: TGTGCCAGCAGTTTAGCGGGGGAAGGGAGGCAGTATTTT.

The chain carries TRBV7-6 and TRBJ2-3; TRBD1 aligns across 9 bases. With 5 bases clipped from V and 10 bases from J, the junction kept 7 bases outside the gene matches. The CDR3 runs to 13 residues. CDR1 and CDR2 from the germline V gene are SGHVS and FNYEAQ. The CDR3 bases are TGTGCCAGCAGCCCTCCGGACAGGGGTGCGCAGTATTTT. This sequence encodes CASSPPDRGAQYF.